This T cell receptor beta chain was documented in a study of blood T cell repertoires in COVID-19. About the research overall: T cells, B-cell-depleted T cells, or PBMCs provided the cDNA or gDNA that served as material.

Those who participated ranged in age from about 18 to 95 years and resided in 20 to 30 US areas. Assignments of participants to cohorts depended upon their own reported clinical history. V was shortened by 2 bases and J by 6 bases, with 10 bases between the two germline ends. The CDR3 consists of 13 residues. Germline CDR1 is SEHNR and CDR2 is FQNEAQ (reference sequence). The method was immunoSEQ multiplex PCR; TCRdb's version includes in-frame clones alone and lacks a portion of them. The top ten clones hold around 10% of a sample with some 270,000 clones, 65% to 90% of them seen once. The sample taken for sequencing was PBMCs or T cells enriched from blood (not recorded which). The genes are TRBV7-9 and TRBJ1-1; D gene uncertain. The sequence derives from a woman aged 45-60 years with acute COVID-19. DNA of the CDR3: TGTGCCAGCAGCTTAACGGGAGAAGCTGAAGCTTTCTTT. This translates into CASSLTGEAEAFF.